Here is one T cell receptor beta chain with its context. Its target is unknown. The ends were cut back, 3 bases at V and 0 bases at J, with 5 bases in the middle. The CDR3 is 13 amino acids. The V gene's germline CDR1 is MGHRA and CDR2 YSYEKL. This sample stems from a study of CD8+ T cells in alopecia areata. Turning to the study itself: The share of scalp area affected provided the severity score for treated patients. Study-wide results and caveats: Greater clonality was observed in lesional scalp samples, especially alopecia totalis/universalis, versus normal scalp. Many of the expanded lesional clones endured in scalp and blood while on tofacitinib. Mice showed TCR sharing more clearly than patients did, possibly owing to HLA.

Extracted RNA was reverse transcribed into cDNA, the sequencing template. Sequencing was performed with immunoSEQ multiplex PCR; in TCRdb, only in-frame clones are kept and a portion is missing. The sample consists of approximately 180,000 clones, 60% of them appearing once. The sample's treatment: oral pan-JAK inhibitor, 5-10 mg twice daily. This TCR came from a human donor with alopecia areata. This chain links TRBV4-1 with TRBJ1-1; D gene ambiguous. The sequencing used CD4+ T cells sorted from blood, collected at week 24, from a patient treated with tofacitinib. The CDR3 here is CASSQYMNTEAFF. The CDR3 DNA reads TGCGCCAGCAGCCAGTATATGAACACTGAAGCTTTCTTT.